One and the same sample provided the 2 T cell receptor beta chains below, sequenced in a study of blood T cells in healthy people across ages. Next came a second PCR, run for roughly 6 to 11 cycles, which used a sample-barcoded 5' primer along with a J-beta primer mix. TCRdb processed the 5' RACE reads anew with MiXCR; each CDR3 protein has one entry. This table holds 870,000 or so distinct CDR3 sequences, under 35% found once. The specimen sequenced was blood. The receptors were sampled from a woman of 80 years or more in good health.

This clonotype was detected ten times or more. The chain is built from TRBV27 and TRBJ2-7; tentatively, D is TRBD1 (6 bases). CDR3 length: 16 residues. Germline loops: CDR1 MNHEY, CDR2 SMNVEV (reference sequence). V was clipped by 6 bases and J by 0 bases, with 18 bases between them. CDR3 sequence reads: CASSRNRVKSSYEQYF. CDR3 DNA sequence: TGTGCCAGCAGCAGAAACAGGGTGAAGAGCTCCTACGAGCAGTACTTC.

This clonotype was counted ten times or more. This chain joins TRBV7-2 and TRBJ1-2; D is unresolved. V gave up 1 base and J gave up 4 bases, with 10 bases separating them. There are 14 residues in the CDR3. CDR1 SGHTA and CDR2 FQGNSA come from the germline V gene. DNA of the CDR3: TGTGCCAGCAGCTTAGTAATAGATCTCTATGGCTACACCTTC. Protein sequence: CASSLVIDLYGYTF.